This T cell receptor (beta chain) was sequenced for a study of beta chain features in type 1 diabetes. Whole-study findings and limits: The study found that naive, central memory and Treg TCRB repertoires appeared more similar in patients than in healthy donors.

The CDR3 is 14 residues long. Trimming stripped 7 bases from V and 7 bases from J, with 17 bases between. Germline-derived CDR1 and CDR2 are SEHNR and FQNEAQ (reference sequence). This clone has a count of ten or more. What it binds is not known. As every portion of the isolated RNA was reverse transcribed, the sequencing read expressed TCRB transcripts. Only in-frame clones appear in the TCRdb table, and some are missing; sequencing was by immunoSEQ multiplex PCR. The sample holds some 200,000 clones, about 11% seen once. The rearrangement joins TRBV7-9 to TRBJ2-1; D is unresolved. This clonotype was obtained from a man between 18 and 29 years old in good health. The source material was central memory CD4+ T cells from blood. The CDR3 spells CASTLSSSGNEQFF. CDR3 DNA: TGTGCCAGCACCCTTAGCTCGAGTGGTAATGAGCAGTTCTTC.